This is a list of T cell receptor beta chains from one sample in a study of T cells in Graves' hyperthyroidism and ophthalmopathy. TCRdb ran MiXCR on the multiplex PCR reads and lists one entry per CDR3 protein. The top ten hold around 7.7% of the sample, which has around 580,000 distinct CDR3 sequences, around 42% seen once. The sample taken for sequencing was peripheral blood or thyroid tissue (not recorded which). The receptors come from a woman aged 18-29 years with Graves' hyperthyroidism. CDR3s include the opening cysteine and the closing phenylalanine or tryptophan. The order of the fields is J gene, D gene, V gene, clone size, CDR3 protein, CDR3 DNA. The D gene is left open where the match is weak. Clone size is shown for a subset of rows, as once, few, many or a class of expanded clone.

TRBJ1-5 | TRBD1 | TRBV20-1 | many | CSARAQGRYNQPQHF | TGCAGTGCTAGAGCACAGGGGAGATACAATCAGCCCCAGCATTTT
TRBJ1-4 | TRBD1 | TRBV12-3/TRBV12-4 | many | CASSNRGIDEKLFF | TGTGCCAGCAGCAACAGGGGTATTGATGAAAAACTGTTTTTT
TRBJ1-2 | . | TRBV7-6 | many | CASSLNFGGLGYTF | TGTGCCAGCAGCTTAAATTTCGGCGGTTTAGGCTACACCTTC
TRBJ2-2 | . | TRBV27 | . | CASRMRGQWELFF | TGTGCCAGCCGGATGAGGGGCCAGTGGGAGCTGTTTTTT
TRBJ2-1 | TRBD2 | TRBV24-1 | . | CATESQTSGENEQFF | TGTGCCACCGAATCGCAGACTAGCGGGGAAAATGAGCAGTTCTTC
TRBJ1-6 | . | TRBV6-5 | many | CASRAGRNSPLHF | TGTGCCAGCAGGGCAGGCCGCAATTCACCCCTCCACTTT
TRBJ1-1 | . | TRBV29-1 | . | CSVGGIVNTEAFF | TGCAGCGTTGGCGGGATAGTGAACACTGAAGCTTTCTTT
TRBJ1-2 | . | TRBV7-9 | many | CASSLVGGSYTF | TGTGCCAGCAGCTTAGTCGGGGGAAGCTACACCTTC
TRBJ2-7 | . | TRBV18 | few | CASSPSPDGSYEQYF | TGTGCCAGCTCACCCTCCCCCGACGGATCCTACGAGCAGTACTTC
TRBJ2-2 | TRBD1 | TRBV15 | many | CATSRAGQGNTGELFF | TGTGCCACCAGCAGAGCGGGACAGGGGAACACCGGGGAGCTGTTTTTT
TRBJ1-2 | TRBD1 | TRBV2 | . | CASSESGGQGRGYTF | TGTGCCAGCAGTGAATCGGGGGGACAGGGACGTGGCTACACCTTC
TRBJ2-2 | TRBD2 | TRBV5-1 | . | CASSKGTSGRPGELFF | TGCGCCAGCAGCAAAGGGACTAGCGGGAGACCCGGGGAGCTGTTTTTT
TRBJ2-7 | . | TRBV16 | many | CASSQWTWAYEQYF | TGTGCCAGCAGCCAATGGACTTGGGCCTACGAGCAGTACTTC
TRBJ2-6 | . | TRBV7-6 | . | CASSRGEMNRDSLTF | TGTGCCAGCAGCAGGGGGGAGATGAACCGGGACAGTTTGACTTTC
TRBJ2-5 | . | TRBV20-1 | few | CSARVPYQETQYF | TGCAGTGCTAGAGTTCCGTACCAAGAGACCCAGTACTTC
TRBJ2-5 | . | TRBV27 | many | CASRGWRSGETQYF | TGTGCCAGCAGGGGTTGGCGGAGTGGAGAGACCCAGTACTTC
TRBJ2-1 | TRBD2 | TRBV29-1 | . | CSVGGLAGGVVQFF | TGCAGCGTAGGGGGACTAGCGGGAGGGGTGGTGCAGTTCTTC
TRBJ2-5 | . | TRBV20-1 | many | CSARNIGQLLQETQYF | TGCAGTGCTAGAAACATTGGACAGCTGCTCCAAGAGACCCAGTACTTC
TRBJ1-2 | TRBD1 | TRBV7-3 | . | CASSFTGGGGNTF | TGTGCCAGCAGTTTTACAGGGGGAGGTGGAAACACCTTC
TRBJ1-2 | . | TRBV6-2/TRBV6-3 | . | CASSVGGPWNGYTF | TGTGCCAGCAGTGTTGGGGGGCCGTGGAATGGCTACACCTTC
TRBJ2-3 | TRBD2 | TRBV20-1 | . | CSARPLAGNEAADTQYF | TGCAGTGCTAGACCTCTAGCGGGAAACGAGGCGGCAGATACGCAGTATTTT
TRBJ2-1 | . | TRBV9 | few | CASSAYRDEQFF | TGTGCCAGCAGCGCCTACCGGGATGAGCAGTTCTTC
TRBJ1-2 | . | TRBV29-1 | once | CSSYSRNYGYTF | TGCAGCAGTTACTCTCGAAACTATGGCTACACCTTC
TRBJ2-3 | TRBD2 | TRBV7-2 | . | CASSSEGLAYTDTQYF | TGTGCCAGCAGCTCAGAAGGACTAGCGTACACAGATACGCAGTATTTT
TRBJ2-7 | . | TRBV7-6 | many | CASSFVTGSFYEQYF | TGTGCCAGCAGCTTTGTAACGGGGTCCTTCTACGAGCAGTACTTC
TRBJ2-3 | . | TRBV12-3/TRBV12-4 | . | CASSLWGGLARRTDTQYF | TGTGCCAGCAGTTTATGGGGGGGCCTAGCGAGGCGCACAGATACGCAGTATTTT
TRBJ2-5 | . | TRBV9 | . | CASSGDGGAMETQYF | TGTGCCAGCAGCGGGGACGGGGGCGCGATGGAGACCCAGTACTTC
TRBJ2-5 | TRBD2 | TRBV7-3 | . | CASSQGTSGRQTQYF | TGTGCCAGCAGCCAAGGGACTAGCGGGAGGCAGACCCAGTACTTC
TRBJ1-1 | . | TRBV7-9 | many | CAGEGRNEAFF | TGTGCCGGTGAGGGGCGCAATGAAGCTTTCTTT
TRBJ2-7 | TRBD2 | TRBV27 | . | CASSGLAGGKYEQYF | TGTGCCAGCAGTGGACTAGCGGGAGGGAAATACGAGCAGTACTTC
TRBJ1-5 | . | TRBV7-8 | few | CASSSRQPQHF | TGTGCCAGCAGCAGCCGACAGCCCCAGCATTTT
TRBJ1-2 | . | TRBV29-1 | . | CSSGAGEAGYTF | TGCAGCTCCGGGGCAGGGGAAGCTGGCTACACCTTC
TRBJ1-2 | . | TRBV7-9 | . | CASSLALGSVYTF | TGTGCCAGCAGCTTAGCGCTGGGTTCGGTCTACACCTTC
TRBJ1-6 | . | TRBV6-1 | once | CASSEAGSNPPLHF | TGTGCCAGCAGTGAGGCAGGGAGTAATCCACCCCTCCACTTT
TRBJ1-1 | . | TRBV5-1 | many | CASSFARGNTEAFF | TGCGCCAGCAGCTTCGCCAGGGGGAACACTGAAGCTTTCTTT
TRBJ2-7 | . | TRBV28 | many | CASSVLGGGQYF | TGTGCCAGCAGTGTTCTAGGGGGGGGGCAGTACTTC
TRBJ1-1 | TRBD1 | TRBV29-1 | . | CSSTGGVSEAFF | TGCAGCTCAACAGGGGGCGTCTCTGAAGCTTTCTTT
TRBJ1-1 | . | TRBV12-3/TRBV12-4 | many | CASSPNLIRTVAAFF | TGTGCCAGCAGCCCGAATCTAATAAGGACAGTCGCGGCTTTCTTT
TRBJ2-5 | TRBD2 | TRBV12-3/TRBV12-4 | . | CASSSLGGSLETQYF | TGTGCCAGCAGCTCCTTGGGCGGGAGTTTAGAGACCCAGTACTTC
TRBJ2-7 | . | TRBV29-1 | once | CSVASGEQYF | TGCAGCGTCGCTTCCGGCGAGCAGTACTTC
TRBJ1-6 | . | TRBV2 | many | CASSENNARPLHF | TGTGCCAGCAGTGAAAATAACGCGAGACCCCTCCACTTT
TRBJ2-7 | . | TRBV15 | few | CATSSDGGEQYF | TGTGCCACCAGCAGCGACGGTGGCGAGCAGTACTTC
TRBJ2-7 | TRBD1 | TRBV11-3 | few | CASSSPGQLDRGYEQYF | TGTGCCAGCAGCTCGCCGGGACAGCTAGACCGAGGGTACGAGCAGTACTTC
TRBJ2-1 | TRBD2 | TRBV5-6 | . | CASSLGLAGDEQFF | TGTGCCAGCAGCTTAGGACTAGCGGGAGATGAGCAGTTCTTC
TRBJ1-1 | TRBD1 | TRBV29-1 | many | CSVRSDRDTEAFF | TGCAGCGTCAGATCGGACAGGGACACTGAAGCTTTCTTT
TRBJ2-7 | TRBD2 | TRBV20-1 | many | CSARTSGSYEQYF | TGCAGTGCTAGGACTAGCGGGAGTTACGAGCAGTACTTC
TRBJ2-5 | . | TRBV2 | . | CASMREVFQPQYF | TGTGCCAGCATGAGGGAGGTGTTTCAGCCCCAGTACTTC
TRBJ2-5 | . | TRBV7-9 | . | CASSLGSTGQGGETQYF | TGTGCCAGCAGCTTAGGGAGTACCGGACAGGGAGGGGAGACCCAGTACTTC
TRBJ2-7 | . | TRBV24-1 | . | CATSASRDEQYF | TGTGCCACCAGTGCTAGTCGTGACGAGCAGTACTTC
TRBJ2-5 | . | TRBV19 | many | CASSMQGRWETQYF | TGTGCCAGTAGTATGCAGGGGCGCTGGGAGACCCAGTACTTC
TRBJ2-1 | . | TRBV20-1 | . | CSASPSGSGEQFF | TGCAGTGCTAGTCCCAGCGGGTCTGGTGAGCAGTTCTTC
TRBJ1-1 | . | TRBV5-6 | many | CASSSRGIGAFF | TGTGCCAGCAGCTCCCGGGGAATAGGAGCTTTCTTT
TRBJ2-1 | TRBD1 | TRBV7-6 | . | CASSLGGGADNEQFF | TGTGCCAGCAGCTTAGGAGGGGGCGCGGACAATGAGCAGTTCTTC